The 2 T cell receptor beta chains below all came from one sample that was sequenced in a study of T cell responses to AZD1222 COVID-19 vaccine. Method: immunoSEQ multiplex PCR; TCRdb's copy keeps in-frame clones and lacks some. The sample records 95,000 to 150,000 clones, roughly nine tenths being singletons. The source was peripheral blood, collected on day 0 of AZD1222 vaccination. All receptors derive from an adult in good health.

J is TRBJ2-7 and V is TRBV14; perhaps TRBD1 as D (6 bases). In germline, CDR1 is SGHDN, CDR2 FVKESK. This CDR3 region has 13 residues. The V end lost 6 bases, the J end lost 3 bases, and 12 bases lay between the germline ends. The CDR3 coding sequence is TGTGCCAGCAGTCAGGGACATCGCTACGAGCAGTACTTC. This codes for CASSQGHRYEQYF.

The chain carries TRBV27 and TRBJ2-3; the D gene is possibly TRBD2 (6 bases). V was shortened by 3 bases and J by 12 bases, with 22 bases between the two germline ends. This CDR3 has 15 residues. Germline V gene data show CDR1 as MNHEY and CDR2 as SMNVEV (reference sequence). The CDR3 sequence is CASSFRIPTAGPQYF. CDR3 nucleotide sequence: TGTGCCAGCAGTTTTAGAATCCCAACAGCGGGTCCCCAGTATTTT.